The sequence of this T cell receptor beta chain was determined in a study of shared clonotypes between healthy human individuals. Whole-study context: Donors consisted of a couple of women and a few men between 18 and 49. Three plates each covered CD4 naive and memory; CD8 naive two, CD8 memory one.

The table came from immunoSEQ multiplex PCR; TCRdb's copy has only in-frame clones and leaves some out. Of 650,000 to 800,000 clones listed, about 90% are singletons. CD45RO negativity and positive selection for CCR7 defined naive CD8 cells, a population that excluded terminally differentiated effector memory CD45RA+ cells. The TCR was taken from a man between 25 and 39 years old in good health. The sequenced material came from naive CD8+ T cells sorted from blood.

This CDR3 is CASSSLPKAGEQYF. In nucleotides, the CDR3 is TGTGCCAGCAGCTCACTACCCAAGGCAGGGGAGCAGTACTTC. The chain joins TRBV7-9 to TRBJ2-7, with a possible D match to TRBD1 (5 bases). The CDR3 is 14 residues long. CDR1 SEHNR and CDR2 FQNEAQ come from the germline V gene (reference sequence). Trimming stripped 4 bases from V and 7 bases from J, with 17 bases between.